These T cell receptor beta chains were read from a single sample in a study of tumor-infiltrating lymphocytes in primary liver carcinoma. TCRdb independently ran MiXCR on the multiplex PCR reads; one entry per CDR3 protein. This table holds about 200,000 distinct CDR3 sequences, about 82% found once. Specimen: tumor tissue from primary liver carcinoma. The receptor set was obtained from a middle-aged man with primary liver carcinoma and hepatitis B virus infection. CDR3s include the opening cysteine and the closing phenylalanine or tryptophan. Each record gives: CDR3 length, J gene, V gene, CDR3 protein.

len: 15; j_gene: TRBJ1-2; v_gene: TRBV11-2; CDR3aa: CASSTSAGLTPGYTF
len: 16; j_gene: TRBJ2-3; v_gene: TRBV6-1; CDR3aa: CASTAKRAASTDTQCF
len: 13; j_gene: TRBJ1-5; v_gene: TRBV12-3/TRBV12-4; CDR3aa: CASSWDRGQSQHF
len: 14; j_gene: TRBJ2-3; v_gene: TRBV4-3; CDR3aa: CASSQDEYLETQYF
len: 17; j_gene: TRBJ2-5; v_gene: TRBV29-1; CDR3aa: CDVVLAGGRFSQETQYF
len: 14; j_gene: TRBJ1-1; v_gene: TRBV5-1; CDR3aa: CASNSGRAGTEAFF
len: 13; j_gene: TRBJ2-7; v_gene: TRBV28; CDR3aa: CASSLSGPGEHYF
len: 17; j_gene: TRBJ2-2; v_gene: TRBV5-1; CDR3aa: CDNSPPFSGSGTGELFF
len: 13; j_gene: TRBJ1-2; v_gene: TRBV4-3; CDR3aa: CGSSLAGNYGYTF
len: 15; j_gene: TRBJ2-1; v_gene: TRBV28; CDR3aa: CASTPGAGGIFGQFF